The rows below give T cell receptor beta chains drawn from one sample of a study of blood T cell repertoires in COVID-19. Repertoires were generated with immunoSEQ multiplex PCR, while TCRdb's copy carries only in-frame clones and drops some. This table holds 350,000 to 500,000 clones, about 88% found once. The sequenced sample was PBMCs or T cells enriched from blood (not recorded which). The receptor set was obtained from a woman aged 18 to 35 who had been exposed to COVID-19. Both conserved end residues are part of each CDR3. Each record gives: clone size, D gene, J gene, CDR3 length, V gene, CDR3 DNA, CDR3 protein. D genes are given only for firm matches. Not all rows give a size; the values are once, few, many and, for expanded clones, a class.

clone_size: once; d_call: TRBD1; j_call: TRBJ1-2; cdr3_length: 16; v_call: TRBV7-9; cdr3_nt: TGTGCCAGCAGCTCCCAGGGACAGATCAAAGGGTATGGCTACACCTTC; cdr3_aa: CASSSQGQIKGYGYTF
clone_size: -; d_call: TRBD2; j_call: TRBJ2-1; cdr3_length: 18; v_call: TRBV2; cdr3_nt: TGTGCCAGCAGTGAGCAGCTAGCGGGAGGTAGCACCTTAGAAGGGCAGTTCTTC; cdr3_aa: CASSEQLAGGSTLEGQFF
clone_size: -; d_call: -; j_call: TRBJ2-3; cdr3_length: 16; v_call: TRBV18; cdr3_nt: TGTGCCAGCTCACCACGTCATTCGACTAGCACAGATACGCAGTATTTT; cdr3_aa: CASSPRHSTSTDTQYF
clone_size: -; d_call: -; j_call: TRBJ2-1; cdr3_length: 14; v_call: TRBV9; cdr3_nt: TGTGCCAGCAGCGTAGCGGGGGGCCGCAATGAGCAGTTCTTC; cdr3_aa: CASSVAGGRNEQFF
clone_size: -; d_call: TRBD2; j_call: TRBJ2-7; cdr3_length: 19; v_call: TRBV23-1; cdr3_nt: TGCGCCAGTTGTAGCGGGAAGTCGAAAGGGGAATACGAGGGCTACGAGCAGTACTTC; cdr3_aa: CASCSGKSKGEYEGYEQYF
clone_size: once; d_call: -; j_call: TRBJ2-7; cdr3_length: 12; v_call: TRBV2; cdr3_nt: TGTGCCAGCAGTTTCACTAGCAACGAGCAGTACTTC; cdr3_aa: CASSFTSNEQYF
clone_size: -; d_call: -; j_call: TRBJ1-2; cdr3_length: 13; v_call: TRBV29-1; cdr3_nt: TGCAGCGTGACCCAGGGAACTAACTATGGCTACACCTTC; cdr3_aa: CSVTQGTNYGYTF
clone_size: -; d_call: -; j_call: TRBJ1-5; cdr3_length: 17; v_call: TRBV7-5; cdr3_nt: TGTGTCAGAAGCTTAGTGACGTCTTGGGCAGGGCATCAGCCCCAGCATTTT; cdr3_aa: CVRSLVTSWAGHQPQHF
clone_size: -; d_call: -; j_call: TRBJ2-1; cdr3_length: 15; v_call: TRBV4-3; cdr3_nt: TGCGCCAGCAGCCAAGCCGCGCGGCAATTTTATGAGCAGTTCTTC; cdr3_aa: CASSQAARQFYEQFF
clone_size: -; d_call: TRBD1; j_call: TRBJ1-2; cdr3_length: 18; v_call: TRBV11-2; cdr3_nt: TGTGCCAGCAGCTTAGGTCGGACAGGGGTCTCAGGGTTTGATGGCTACACCTTC; cdr3_aa: CASSLGRTGVSGFDGYTF
clone_size: -; d_call: TRBD1; j_call: TRBJ1-5; cdr3_length: 17; v_call: TRBV4-1; cdr3_nt: TGCGCCAGCAGCCACACCTTCCGGGACAGGGGGGACCAGCCCCAGCATTTT; cdr3_aa: CASSHTFRDRGDQPQHF
clone_size: -; d_call: TRBD2; j_call: TRBJ2-1; cdr3_length: 13; v_call: TRBV29-1; cdr3_nt: TGCAGCGTCACCGGGACTAGCTCTCGTGAGCAGTTCTTC; cdr3_aa: CSVTGTSSREQFF
clone_size: -; d_call: -; j_call: TRBJ2-7; cdr3_length: 12; v_call: TRBV20-1; cdr3_nt: TGCAGTGCTAGTGGGGCAACCTACGAGCAGTACTTC; cdr3_aa: CSASGATYEQYF
clone_size: few; d_call: TRBD1; j_call: TRBJ2-7; cdr3_length: 14; v_call: TRBV19; cdr3_nt: TGTGCCAGTAGCCGCGGACAGGGGGCTCGGGAGCAGTACTTC; cdr3_aa: CASSRGQGAREQYF
clone_size: -; d_call: TRBD1; j_call: TRBJ2-7; cdr3_length: 13; v_call: TRBV4-2; cdr3_nt: TGTGCCAGCAGTGGACCTACAGGGGGCGAGCAGTACTTC; cdr3_aa: CASSGPTGGEQYF
clone_size: -; d_call: -; j_call: TRBJ1-3; cdr3_length: 17; v_call: TRBV11-2; cdr3_nt: TGTGCCAGCAGCTTAATTGACAGCGTGAGCTCTGGAAACACCATATATTTT; cdr3_aa: CASSLIDSVSSGNTIYF
clone_size: once; d_call: -; j_call: TRBJ1-4; cdr3_length: 11; v_call: TRBV12-3/TRBV12-4; cdr3_nt: TGTGCCAGCCGGAGTTCCGAAAAACTGTTTTTT; cdr3_aa: CASRSSEKLFF
clone_size: -; d_call: TRBD1; j_call: TRBJ1-2; cdr3_length: 16; v_call: TRBV28; cdr3_nt: TGTGCCAGCAGCCTAGGGACAGGGGGGCCCCACTATGGCTACACCTTC; cdr3_aa: CASSLGTGGPHYGYTF
clone_size: -; d_call: TRBD2; j_call: TRBJ2-2; cdr3_length: 19; v_call: TRBV9; cdr3_nt: TGTGCCAGCAGCGTCTTATCCCTAGCGGGGGGTTGGGACACCGGGGAGCTGTTTTTT; cdr3_aa: CASSVLSLAGGWDTGELFF
clone_size: -; d_call: TRBD1; j_call: TRBJ2-7; cdr3_length: 15; v_call: TRBV5-1; cdr3_nt: TGCGCCAGCAGCTTCGGCGGGACAGGGAGTGGCGAGCAGTACTTC; cdr3_aa: CASSFGGTGSGEQYF
clone_size: -; d_call: -; j_call: TRBJ1-1; cdr3_length: 15; v_call: TRBV7-9; cdr3_nt: TGTGCCAGCAGCTTAGATTGGGGGGGAAACACTGAAGCTTTCTTT; cdr3_aa: CASSLDWGGNTEAFF
clone_size: -; d_call: -; j_call: TRBJ2-4; cdr3_length: 13; v_call: TRBV12-5; cdr3_nt: TGTGCTAGTGCCCGACTAGTCGGAGACATTCAGTACTTC; cdr3_aa: CASARLVGDIQYF
clone_size: -; d_call: TRBD1; j_call: TRBJ1-2; cdr3_length: 16; v_call: TRBV2; cdr3_nt: TGTGCCAGCACTGACAGCCGGGACAGATATAACTATGGCTACACCTTC; cdr3_aa: CASTDSRDRYNYGYTF
clone_size: -; d_call: TRBD1; j_call: TRBJ2-6; cdr3_length: 16; v_call: TRBV13; cdr3_nt: TGTGCCAGCAGCTTAGGACAGGGGGCCGGGGCCAACGTCCTGACTTTC; cdr3_aa: CASSLGQGAGANVLTF
clone_size: -; d_call: -; j_call: TRBJ1-5; cdr3_length: 23; v_call: TRBV28; cdr3_nt: TGTGCCAGCAGTGTAGGACTAAAAGTCGACAGGTGGGGGGGGTCTAATAGCAATCAGCCCCAGCATTTT; cdr3_aa: CASSVGLKVDRWGGSNSNQPQHF
clone_size: -; d_call: -; j_call: TRBJ1-3; cdr3_length: 12; v_call: TRBV9; cdr3_nt: TGTGCCAGCAGCGCAGGCCTCAACACCATATATTTT; cdr3_aa: CASSAGLNTIYF
clone_size: -; d_call: TRBD2; j_call: TRBJ2-5; cdr3_length: 16; v_call: TRBV11-2; cdr3_nt: TGTGCCAGCAGCCTTGGGCTAGCGGGGGTCCAAGAGACCCAGTACTTC; cdr3_aa: CASSLGLAGVQETQYF
clone_size: -; d_call: -; j_call: TRBJ1-5; cdr3_length: 11; v_call: TRBV28; cdr3_nt: TGTGCCAGCAGTCTCAATCAGCCCCAGCATTTT; cdr3_aa: CASSLNQPQHF
clone_size: -; d_call: -; j_call: TRBJ1-5; cdr3_length: 12; v_call: TRBV30; cdr3_nt: TGTGCCTGGAGTGCGGGAGATCAGCTCCAGCATTTT; cdr3_aa: CAWSAGDQLQHF
clone_size: -; d_call: -; j_call: TRBJ2-3; cdr3_length: 13; v_call: TRBV7-9; cdr3_nt: TGTGCCAGCAGCCTACGGCAGGGGGATACGCAGTATTTT; cdr3_aa: CASSLRQGDTQYF
clone_size: -; d_call: TRBD2; j_call: TRBJ2-5; cdr3_length: 16; v_call: TRBV14; cdr3_nt: TGTGCCAGCAGCCAGCCGGGACTAGCGGCCCAAGAGACCCAGTACTTC; cdr3_aa: CASSQPGLAAQETQYF
clone_size: -; d_call: -; j_call: TRBJ1-6; cdr3_length: 16; v_call: TRBV13; cdr3_nt: TGTGCCAGCAGCTCGGGAGGGCGGGGGACTAATTCACCCCTCCACTTT; cdr3_aa: CASSSGGRGTNSPLHF
clone_size: -; d_call: TRBD1; j_call: TRBJ1-1; cdr3_length: 14; v_call: TRBV9; cdr3_nt: TGTGCCAGCAGCGTTCAGGGGGCAGGCACTGAAGCTTTCTTT; cdr3_aa: CASSVQGAGTEAFF
clone_size: -; d_call: -; j_call: TRBJ2-7; cdr3_length: 12; v_call: TRBV24-1; cdr3_nt: TGTGCCACCAGTGGGACCCGGGGTGAGCAGTACTTC; cdr3_aa: CATSGTRGEQYF
clone_size: -; d_call: TRBD1; j_call: TRBJ1-3; cdr3_length: 16; v_call: TRBV19; cdr3_nt: TGTGCCAGTAGTACCAGACCGGGACAGGGGGGAAACACCATATATTTT; cdr3_aa: CASSTRPGQGGNTIYF
clone_size: -; d_call: TRBD2; j_call: TRBJ2-3; cdr3_length: 16; v_call: TRBV11-1; cdr3_nt: TGTGCCAGCAGCTTGGGGCCGGGACTAGCGACAGATACGCAGTATTTT; cdr3_aa: CASSLGPGLATDTQYF
clone_size: few; d_call: TRBD1; j_call: TRBJ2-3; cdr3_length: 17; v_call: TRBV5-5; cdr3_nt: TGTGCCAGCAGCTTGTTGTGGCCGGGACAGGGACCAGATACGCAGTATTTT; cdr3_aa: CASSLLWPGQGPDTQYF
clone_size: few; d_call: -; j_call: TRBJ1-4; cdr3_length: 16; v_call: TRBV11-2; cdr3_nt: TGTGCCAGCAGCTTTTTCGGGGGGGCCCGGGGTGAAAAACTGTTTTTT; cdr3_aa: CASSFFGGARGEKLFF